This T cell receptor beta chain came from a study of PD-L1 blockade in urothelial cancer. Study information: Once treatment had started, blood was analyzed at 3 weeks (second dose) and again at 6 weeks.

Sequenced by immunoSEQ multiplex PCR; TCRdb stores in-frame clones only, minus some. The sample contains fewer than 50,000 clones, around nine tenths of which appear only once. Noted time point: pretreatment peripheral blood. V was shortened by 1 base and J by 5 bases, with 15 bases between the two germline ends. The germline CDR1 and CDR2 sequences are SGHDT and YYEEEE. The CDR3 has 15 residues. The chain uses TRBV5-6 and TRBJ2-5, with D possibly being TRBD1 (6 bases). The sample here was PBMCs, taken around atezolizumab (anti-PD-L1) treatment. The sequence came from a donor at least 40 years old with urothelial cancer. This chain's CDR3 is CASSLTKTGMETQYF. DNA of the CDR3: TGTGCCAGCAGCTTGACGAAGACAGGTATGGAGACCCAGTACTTC. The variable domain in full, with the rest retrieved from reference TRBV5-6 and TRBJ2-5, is DAGVTQSPTHLIKTRGQQVTLRCSPKSGHDTVSWYQQALGQGPQFIFQYYEEEERQRGNFPDRFSGHQFPNYSSELNVNALLLGDSALYLCASSLTKTGMETQYFGPGTRLLVL.